Below are 31 T cell receptor beta chains sequenced from a single sample in a study of T cell changes during pregnancy in multiple sclerosis. Using immunoSEQ multiplex PCR, the repertoire was profiled, and TCRdb retains in-frame clones only, with some absent. The table lists fewer than 40,000 clones, 91% of them singletons. This sample comprised CD4+ T cells from peripheral blood mononuclear cells, obtained in the second trimester of pregnancy. The receptors originated from a female donor in good health, enrolled as a control in a pregnancy study.

This clone has a single count. The V and J genes are TRBV5-1 and TRBJ2-5, with D possibly matching TRBD1 (7 bases). In germline, CDR1 is SGHRS, CDR2 YFSETQ. Trimming shortened V by 0 bases and J by 7 bases, and 19 bases separated the two germline ends. The CDR3 extends over 16 amino acids. CDR3 in amino acids: CASSLERTGLGGTQYF. The CDR3 DNA is TGCGCCAGCAGCTTGGAGCGGACAGGTTTGGGGGGGACCCAGTACTTC.

This chain uses TRBV7-9 with TRBJ2-5; weak D call: TRBD2 (6 bases). CDR1 and CDR2 from the germline V gene are SEHNR and FQNEAQ (reference sequence). Deletions cut 5 bases from V and 5 bases from J, with 15 bases between. The CDR3 contains 14 residues. The CDR3 reads CASSPPGVVETQYF. The CDR3 DNA sequence: TGTGCCAGCAGCCCCCCGGGGGTGGTGGAGACCCAGTACTTC. Based on the CDR3 plus reference TRBV7-9 and TRBJ2-5, the full variable domain is DTGVSQNPRHKITKRGQNVTFRCDPISEHNRLYWYRQTLGQGPEFLTYFQNEAQLEKSRLLSDRFSAERPKGSFSTLEIQRTEQGDSAMYLCASSPPGVVETQYFGPGTRLLVL.

The chain employs TRBV5-6 and TRBJ2-7; the match to TRBD2 covers 15 bases. CDR3 length: 15 amino acids. Germline V gives CDR1 SGHDT, CDR2 YYEEEE. J lost 6 bases, V lost 4 bases, and 5 bases had no gene match. This CDR3 is CASSRGTSGRSEQYF. CDR3 sequence (DNA): TGTGCCAGCAGCCGGGGGACTAGCGGGAGGAGCGAGCAGTACTTC.

The V gene is TRBV19, the J gene TRBJ1-5; the match to TRBD1 covers 10 bases. Germline V CDR1 and CDR2: LNHDA, SQIVND (reference sequence). Trimming at V came to 3 bases and at J to 10 bases, leaving 0 bases not matched to a gene. The CDR3 sequence is 12 residues long. The CDR3 protein is CASSMTGGPQHF. The CDR3 region has the DNA TGTGCCAGTAGTATGACAGGGGGCCCCCAGCATTTT.

This clone was detected only a few times. This chain joins TRBV7-6 and TRBJ2-7; D gene ambiguous. The CDR3 spans 16 residues. Looked up from germline, CDR1 is SGHVS and CDR2 is FNYEAQ. V lost 5 bases and J lost 5, with 22 bases in between. The DNA of the CDR3 is TGTGCCAGCAGCCCCTCCCTGCCTAGAATTCACGACGAGCAGTACTTC. This codes for CASSPSLPRIHDEQYF.

This rearrangement joins TRBV6-1 to TRBJ2-7; D may be TRBD2 (6 bases). Germline CDR1 reads MNHNS; CDR2 reads SASEGT. V was pared by 2 bases and J by 0 bases, with 11 bases between. The CDR3 is 15 residues long. The CDR3 DNA sequence: TGTGCCAGCAGTGAATCGGGGGTAAGCTCCTACGAGCAGTACTTC. Amino acids: CASSESGVSSYEQYF.

The rearrangement uses TRBV21-1 and TRBJ2-3; the D call TRBD2 from the table was never checked on the DNA. TRBV21-1 is a listed pseudogene. This CDR3 comprises 16 residues. The CDR3 protein is CASSKGGLRNTDTQYF. CDR3 sequence (DNA): TGTGCCAGCAGCAAGGGCGGGCTTCGGAACACAGATACGCAGTATTTT.

The V and J genes are TRBV2 and TRBJ1-2; tentatively, D is TRBD1 (5 bases). The germline V gene encodes CDR1 SNHLY and CDR2 FYNNEI. The CDR3 contains 14 residues. V was shortened by 8 bases and J by 4 bases, with 17 bases between the two germline ends. CDR3: CASGGDVYIYGYTF. In DNA form, the CDR3 reads TGTGCCAGCGGGGGGGACGTTTATATCTATGGCTACACCTTC.

V is TRBV11-1 and J is TRBJ1-1; D perhaps matches TRBD1 (5 bases). Deletions cut 6 bases from V and 0 bases from J, with 8 bases between. Germline V CDR1 and CDR2: SGHAT, FQDESV (reference sequence). The length of the CDR3 is 13 residues. CDR3: CASSSGMNTEAFF. The DNA for the CDR3 is TGTGCCAGCAGTTCAGGGATGAACACTGAAGCTTTCTTT.

The rearrangement links TRBV4-1 to TRBJ1-2, with 11 bases matching TRBD1. CDR1 MGHRA and CDR2 YSYEKL come from the germline V gene. CDR3 length: 16 amino acids. V trimming: 3 bases; J trimming: 7 bases; junction bases outside the gene matches: 10. In DNA, the CDR3 is TGCGCCAGCAGCCACTTAAGAGGGACAGGGGGAGGTGGCTACACCTTC. This sequence encodes CASSHLRGTGGGGYTF.

V usage is TRBV6-5 and J usage is TRBJ2-4; D remains ambiguous. The V end lost 2 bases, the J end lost 15 bases, and 14 bases lay between the germline ends. The CDR3 sequence is 12 residues long. Germline V gene data show CDR1 as MNHEY and CDR2 as SVGAGI. The CDR3 region is CASSYERFVWYF. CDR3 bases: TGTGCCAGCAGTTACGAGAGGTTTGTCTGGTACTTC.

This clone was recorded only once. The rearrangement links TRBV2 to TRBJ2-2; 7 nucleotides agree with TRBD2. In germline, CDR1 is SNHLY, CDR2 FYNNEI. The trim removed 8 bases at V and 4 bases at J, leaving 7 bases unmatched. This CDR3 is built from 14 residues. For the CDR3, the DNA is TGTGCCAGCCGTACAGCGGGAAGCACCGGGGAGCTGTTTTTT. Protein: CASRTAGSTGELFF.

The CDR3 is CASSTGRNNYGYTF. For the CDR3, the DNA is TGTGCCAGCAGCACAGGACGGAACAACTATGGCTACACCTTC. This sequence joins TRBV9 and TRBJ1-2; tentative D call: TRBD1 (5 bases). Germline V gene data show CDR1 as SGDLS and CDR2 as YYNGEE. The V gene lost 4 bases and the J gene lost 2 bases, with 12 bases spanning the gap. CDR3 size: 14 residues.

The chain combines TRBV15 with TRBJ2-7, with 8 bases that match TRBD2. The V and J ends lost 2 bases and 9 bases, in that order; junction bases with no gene match: 15. The CDR3 totals 16 residues. The germline CDR1 and CDR2 sequences are LNHNV and YYDKDF (reference sequence). This chain's CDR3 is CATSRNFGAGASSQYF. CDR3 bases: TGTGCCACCAGCAGAAACTTCGGAGCGGGGGCCTCCTCGCAGTACTTC. Looking up the rest from reference TRBV15 and TRBJ2-7 gives the full variable domain: DAMVIQNPRYQVTQFGKPVTLSCSQTLNHNVMYWYQQKSSQAPKLLFHYYDKDFNNEADTPDNFQSRRPNTSFCFLDIRSPGLGDTAMYLCATSRNFGAGASSQYFGPGTRLTVT.

The chain links TRBV28 to TRBJ1-1, with D hard to call. Trimming removed 6 bases from V and 3 bases from J, with 5 bases in between. CDR3 length: 11 amino acids. The germline gives CDR1 MDHEN, CDR2 SYDVKM. CDR3 in DNA: TGTGCCAGCAGCCGTTACACTGAAGCTTTCTTT. Its protein is CASSRYTEAFF.

This clone was found once. The chain combines TRBV28 with TRBJ1-5, with TRBD1 as a possible D gene (5 bases). V was pared by 7 bases and J by 3 bases, with 19 bases between. Germline-derived CDR1 and CDR2 are MDHEN and SYDVKM. The CDR3 contains 16 residues. The CDR3 DNA reads TGTGCCAGCACCTCACTGCTTCAGGGTTACAATCAGCCCCAGCATTTT. Protein sequence: CASTSLLQGYNQPQHF.

The chain's CDR3 is CASSEAGDYDTQYF. DNA of the CDR3: TGTGCCAGCAGTGAAGCAGGGGACTATGATACGCAGTATTTT. This chain links TRBV6-1 with TRBJ2-3; 7 bases are shared with TRBD2. The length of the CDR3 is 14 residues. Germline lookup yields CDR1 MNHNS and CDR2 SASEGT. V lost 0 bases and J lost 6; bases outside the gene matches: 3.

V is TRBV19 and J is TRBJ2-3, with a possible D match to TRBD2 (5 bases). Trimming left V 7 bases short and J 2 bases short, with 10 bases between. Germline V lookup: CDR1 LNHDA, CDR2 SQIVND (reference sequence). The CDR3 consists of 13 residues. CDR3 DNA: TGTGCCAGTACCGAGGGTTACACAGATACGCAGTATTTT. Translating gives CASTEGYTDTQYF.

The chain employs TRBV5-5 and TRBJ1-5; 7 bases map to TRBD1. Germline V gene lookup returns CDR1 SGHKS and CDR2 YYEKEE (reference sequence). The CDR3 runs 14 residues. V lost 2 bases, J lost 6 bases, and 5 bases stayed unmatched. CDR3 sequence (DNA): TGTGCCAGCAGCTTACAGGGGAGTTTTCAGCCCCAGCATTTT. It translates to CASSLQGSFQPQHF.

The J gene is TRBJ2-3, the V gene TRBV5-1, with 11 bases lining up with TRBD2. Per germline, CDR1 SGHRS and CDR2 YFSETQ. Unmatched junction bases numbered 4, after V lost 4 bases and J lost 3 bases. This CDR3 has 15 amino acids. This CDR3 reads CASSPTSGGTDTQYF. The CDR3 region has the DNA TGCGCCAGCAGCCCCACTAGCGGGGGAACAGATACGCAGTATTTT.

The chain recombines TRBV29-1 with TRBJ2-1; D perhaps matches TRBD2 (5 bases). The CDR3 spans 12 residues. Trimming shortened V by 2 bases and J by 7 bases, and 9 bases separated the two germline ends. The germline V gene has CDR1 SQVTM and CDR2 ANQGSEA. CDR3 nucleotide sequence: TGCAGCGTTGAATATATAGCGAATGAGCAGTTCTTC. The encoded protein is CSVEYIANEQFF.

About this clone itself: Sequence at one end of the junction differs from germline and may be a read error. The J gene is TRBJ1-2, the V gene TRBV13; the D is unclear. CDR1 and CDR2 (germline): PRHDT, FYEKMQ (reference sequence). The length of the CDR3 is 12 residues. As DNA, the CDR3 is TGTGCCAGCAGCCTAGGTTCCGGTGGCTACACCTTC. Residues: CASSLGSGGYTF.

The V gene is TRBV14, the J gene TRBJ1-2; D is possibly TRBD1 (6 bases). Germline CDR1 reads SGHDN; CDR2 reads FVKESK. This CDR3 region has 15 residues. Trimming left V 2 bases short and J 7 bases short, with 17 bases between. In DNA, the CDR3 is TGTGCCAGCAGCCAAATTGACAGGTTCGGAGGTGGCTACACCTTC. Translating gives CASSQIDRFGGGYTF.

The rearrangement joins TRBV27 to TRBJ2-5; no firm D call. CDR1 and CDR2 from the germline V gene are MNHEY and SMNVEV (reference sequence). This CDR3 region has 12 residues. V was clipped by 3 bases and J by 0 bases, with 2 bases between them. The CDR3 DNA reads as TGTGCCAGCAGTTTTAACCAAGAGACCCAGTACTTC. It yields the protein CASSFNQETQYF.

This clone was recorded a few times. This chain connects TRBV30 to TRBJ1-1, with 8 nucleotides matching TRBD1. The J segment lost 5 bases and the V segment lost 3 bases, leaving 5 bases of the junction unmatched. The CDR3 loop spans 13 amino acids. Germline CDR1 GTSNPN, CDR2 SVGIG (reference sequence). The CDR3 loop reads CAWRDRVWTEAFF. CDR3 in DNA: TGTGCCTGGAGGGACAGGGTTTGGACTGAAGCTTTCTTT.

The chain employs TRBV29-1 and TRBJ2-5; 9 bases map to TRBD1. Germline values: CDR1 SQVTM, CDR2 ANQGSEA. The length of the CDR3 is 15 residues. J lost 4 bases, V lost 3 bases, and 9 bases had no gene match. CDR3 in amino acids: CSVDLGQGRGETQYF. In nucleotides, the CDR3 is TGCAGCGTTGACCTGGGACAGGGTAGGGGAGAGACCCAGTACTTC.

The V and J genes are TRBV28 and TRBJ2-7; D remains ambiguous. CDR3 length: 14 residues. V was cut by 5 bases and J by 2 bases, with 13 bases left in between. Germline CDR1 is MDHEN and CDR2 is SYDVKM. The CDR3 nucleotides read TGTGCCAGCAGTATAACTACGAAACCCTACGAGCAGTACTTC. Encoded protein: CASSITTKPYEQYF.

The rearrangement uses TRBV7-9 and TRBJ2-4; 7 bases map to TRBD2. V lost 1 base, J lost 0 bases, and 9 bases stayed unmatched. Per the germline V gene, CDR1 is SEHNR and CDR2 is FQNEAQ (reference sequence). The CDR3 length is 18 residues. CDR3 residues: CASSLGAGVSLAKNIQYF. CDR3 in DNA: TGTGCCAGCAGCTTAGGGGCGGGGGTTTCTCTAGCCAAAAACATTCAGTACTTC.

The V call is TRBV9, the J call TRBJ1-3, with 7 bases matching TRBD1. The length of the CDR3 is 16 residues. V shed 4 bases, J shed 0 bases, and the junction held 7 bases outside the gene matches. CDR1 is SGDLS, CDR2 YYNGEE, per germline. The CDR3 here is CASSPRTGGSGNTIYF. CDR3 sequence (DNA): TGTGCCAGCAGCCCCCGGACAGGAGGCTCTGGAAACACCATATATTTT. The variable domain in full, with the rest retrieved from reference TRBV9 and TRBJ1-3, is DSGVTQTPKHLITATGQRVTLRCSPRSGDLSVYWYQQSLDQGLQFLIQYYNGEERAKGNILERFSAQQFPDLHSELNLSSLELGDSALYFCASSPRTGGSGNTIYFGEGSWLTVV.

The chain employs TRBV6-6 and TRBJ2-3; perhaps TRBD2 as D (6 bases). Germline V gene lookup returns CDR1 MNHNY and CDR2 SVGAGI (reference sequence). The CDR3 covers 12 residues. The V gene lost 6 bases and the J gene lost 13 bases, with 17 bases spanning the gap. The CDR3 DNA sequence: TGTGCCAGCAGCCTAAGGGACTCCGTGGAGTATTTT. It yields the protein CASSLRDSVEYF.

J is TRBJ2-5 and V is TRBV27, with D possibly being TRBD2 (5 bases). CDR1 is MNHEY and CDR2 is SMNVEV in the germline V gene (reference sequence). V was pared by 4 bases and J by 2 bases, with 11 bases between. The CDR3 extends over 14 amino acids. The CDR3: CASSSRTGQETQYF. The DNA of the CDR3 is TGTGCCAGCAGTTCCCGTACGGGGCAAGAGACCCAGTACTTC.